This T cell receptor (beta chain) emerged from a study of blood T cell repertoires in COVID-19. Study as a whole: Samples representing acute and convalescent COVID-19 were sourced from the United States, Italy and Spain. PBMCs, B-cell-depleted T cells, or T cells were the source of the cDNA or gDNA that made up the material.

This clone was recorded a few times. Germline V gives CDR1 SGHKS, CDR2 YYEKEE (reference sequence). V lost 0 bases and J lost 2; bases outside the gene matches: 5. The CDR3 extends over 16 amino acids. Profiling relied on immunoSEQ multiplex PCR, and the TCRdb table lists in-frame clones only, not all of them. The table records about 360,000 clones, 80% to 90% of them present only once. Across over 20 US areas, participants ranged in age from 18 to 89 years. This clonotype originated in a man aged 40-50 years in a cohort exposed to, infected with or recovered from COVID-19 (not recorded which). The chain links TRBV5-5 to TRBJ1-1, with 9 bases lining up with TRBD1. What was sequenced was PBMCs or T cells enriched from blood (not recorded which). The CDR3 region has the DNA TGTGCCAGCAGCTTGGGAAAGGGACAGGGTAACACTGAAGCTTTCTTT. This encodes CASSLGKGQGNTEAFF.